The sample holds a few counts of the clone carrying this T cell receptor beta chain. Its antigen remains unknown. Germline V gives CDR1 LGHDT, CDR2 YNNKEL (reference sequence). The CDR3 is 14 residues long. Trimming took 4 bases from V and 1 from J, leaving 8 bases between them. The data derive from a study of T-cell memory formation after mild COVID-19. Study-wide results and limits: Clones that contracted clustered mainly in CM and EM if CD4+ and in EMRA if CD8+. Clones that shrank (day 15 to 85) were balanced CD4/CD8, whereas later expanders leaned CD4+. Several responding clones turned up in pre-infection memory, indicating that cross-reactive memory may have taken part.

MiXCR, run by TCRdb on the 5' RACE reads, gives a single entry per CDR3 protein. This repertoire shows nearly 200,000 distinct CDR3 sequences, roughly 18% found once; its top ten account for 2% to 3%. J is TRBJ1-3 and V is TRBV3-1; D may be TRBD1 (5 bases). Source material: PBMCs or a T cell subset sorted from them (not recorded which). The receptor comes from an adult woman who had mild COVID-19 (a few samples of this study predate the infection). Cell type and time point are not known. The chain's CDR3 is CASSPGLSGNTIYF. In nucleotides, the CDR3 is TGTGCCAGCAGCCCAGGGCTTTCTGGAAACACCATATATTTT.